One and the same sample provided the 11 T cell receptor beta chains below, sequenced in a study of T cell repertoires in cytomegalovirus infection. The antigens for these receptors are not known. MiXCR, applied by TCRdb to the reads, yields one record per CDR3 protein. The sample consists of 550,000 to 700,000 distinct CDR3 sequences, about 40% of them appearing once. Material: cultured PBMCs, obtained from culture after CMV antigen stimulation. These receptors originate from a human donor in good health (CMV status not recorded). Some clones in this sample may be carry-over from other donors' samples.

This clonotype was detected only a few times. The J gene is TRBJ2-1, the V gene TRBV11-3, with 7 positions matching TRBD1. J lost 5 bases, V lost 5 bases, and 9 bases had no gene match. CDR3 length equals 15 residues. Per the germline V gene, CDR1 is SGHNT and CDR2 is YENEEA. The CDR3 sequence: CASSPRDRYDNEQFF. The CDR3 nucleotides read TGTGCCAGCAGCCCACGGGACAGATACGACAATGAGCAGTTCTTC.

The V call is TRBV12-3 or TRBV12-4, the J call TRBJ2-3, with a possible D match to TRBD2 (6 bases). CDR3 length equals 16 residues. The germline V and J ends were trimmed by 5 bases and 0 bases, with 15 bases remaining between them. The DNA of the CDR3 is TGTGCCAGCAGTCAAAATCTAGCGAGGAGCACAGATACGCAGTATTTT. Amino acids: CASSQNLARSTDTQYF.

This clonotype was counted only a few times. In DNA form, the CDR3 reads TGTGCCAGCAGCTTCAGGGGGCGAGAGACAGATACGCAGTATTTT. Amino acid sequence: CASSFRGRETDTQYF. V is TRBV11-2 and J is TRBJ2-3, with TRBD1 matching 8 bases. Germline lookup yields CDR1 SGHAT and CDR2 FQNNGV. J gave up 3 bases and V 3 bases, and 5 bases lay outside the gene matches. This CDR3 is 15 amino acids long.

This clonotype was recorded only once. The chain couples TRBV6-5 to TRBJ2-5; a weak D match, TRBD2 (5 bases). CDR3 length equals 13 residues. CDR1 and CDR2 from the germline V gene are MNHEY and SVGAGI. Between the trimmed V and J ends, which lost 8 bases and 2 bases, there was a span of 12 bases. Written as DNA, the CDR3 is TGTGCCAGCCAGCGGTGGGAGCAAGAGACCCAGTACTTC. Its protein product is CASQRWEQETQYF.

This clonotype was picked up many times. The chain employs TRBV7-2 and TRBJ1-1; 7 nucleotides agree with TRBD1. V lost 4 bases, J lost 11 bases, and 10 bases stayed unmatched. The CDR3 extends over 13 amino acids. The V gene's germline CDR1 is SGHTA and CDR2 FQGNSA. The CDR3 region is CASSSQGRVRAFF. CDR3 nucleotides: TGTGCCAGCAGCTCACAGGGGCGGGTAAGGGCTTTCTTT.

The V gene is TRBV12-5, the J gene TRBJ2-7, with D uncertain. V lost 4 bases and J 4 bases, leaving 23 bases between the germline ends. The germline V gene encodes CDR1 LGHNT and CDR2 FRNRAP. This CDR3 comprises 17 residues. CDR3 nucleotide sequence: TGTGCTAGTGGTTCGAGTCGCCCCCTCGACTCCAAATACGAGCAGTACTTC. Its protein is CASGSSRPLDSKYEQYF. The full variable domain, completed using reference TRBV12-5 and TRBJ2-7, is DARVTQTPRHKVTEMGQEVTMRCQPILGHNTVFWYRQTMMQGLELLAYFRNRAPLDDSGMPKDRFSAEMPDATLATLKIQPSEPRDSAVYFCASGSSRPLDSKYEQYFGPGTRLTVT.

This clonotype was observed a handful of times. The rearrangement joins TRBV6-1 to TRBJ2-3; unclear D gene. This CDR3 comprises 13 residues. V dropped 6 bases and J dropped 1 base, with 8 bases sitting between them. The germline V gene has CDR1 MNHNS and CDR2 SASEGT. The DNA for the CDR3 is TGTGCCAGCAGAGGGCAGCGCACAGATACGCAGTATTTT. Translation gives CASRGQRTDTQYF.

This clonotype has a handful of counts. The V gene is TRBV7-2, the J gene TRBJ2-3; 9 nucleotides match TRBD1. The CDR3 is 14 residues long. CDR1 SGHTA and CDR2 FQGNSA come from the germline V gene. Germline trimming cut 6 bases from V and 7 bases from J; bases unmatched to any gene: 8. CDR3 in DNA: TGTGCCAGCAGTCAAACAGGGGGCTCAAATACGCAGTATTTT. It encodes CASSQTGGSNTQYF.

The table lists this clonotype with a few counts. V usage is TRBV7-2 and J usage is TRBJ2-7; 7 nucleotides match TRBD1. V shed 5 bases, J shed 3 bases, and the junction held 7 bases outside the gene matches. Germline CDR1 and CDR2: SGHTA and FQGNSA. CDR3 length equals 14 residues. The CDR3 region has the DNA TGTGCCAGCAGCCGCCCGGGACAGAGCTACGAGCAGTACTTC. Protein product: CASSRPGQSYEQYF. The full variable domain, in which reference TRBV7-2 and TRBJ2-7 provide the parts outside the CDR3, is GAGVSQSPSNKVTEKGKDVELRCDPISGHTALYWYRQSLGQGLEFLIYFQGNSAPDKSGLPSDRFSAERTGGSVSTLTIQRTQQEDSAVYLCASSRPGQSYEQYFGPGTRLTVT.

This chain links TRBV23-1 with TRBJ2-1; D gene ambiguous. TRBV23-1 is assigned to the ORF class and has an uncertain function. Deletions cut 2 bases from V and 7 bases from J, with 6 bases between. CDR3 size: 12 residues. As DNA, the CDR3 is TGCGCCAGCAGTCAAATGAGGAATGAGCAGTTCTTC. It is translated as CASSQMRNEQFF.

This clonotype was seen a few times. V usage is TRBV7-6 and J usage is TRBJ2-7; no definite D call. From germline, CDR1 is SGHVS and CDR2 FNYEAQ. Trimming removed 4 bases from V and 5 bases from J, with 12 bases in between. This CDR3 has 13 residues. The CDR3 sequence is CASSSRSQDEQYF. The CDR3 nucleotides are TGTGCCAGCAGCTCGAGGAGCCAGGACGAGCAGTACTTC.